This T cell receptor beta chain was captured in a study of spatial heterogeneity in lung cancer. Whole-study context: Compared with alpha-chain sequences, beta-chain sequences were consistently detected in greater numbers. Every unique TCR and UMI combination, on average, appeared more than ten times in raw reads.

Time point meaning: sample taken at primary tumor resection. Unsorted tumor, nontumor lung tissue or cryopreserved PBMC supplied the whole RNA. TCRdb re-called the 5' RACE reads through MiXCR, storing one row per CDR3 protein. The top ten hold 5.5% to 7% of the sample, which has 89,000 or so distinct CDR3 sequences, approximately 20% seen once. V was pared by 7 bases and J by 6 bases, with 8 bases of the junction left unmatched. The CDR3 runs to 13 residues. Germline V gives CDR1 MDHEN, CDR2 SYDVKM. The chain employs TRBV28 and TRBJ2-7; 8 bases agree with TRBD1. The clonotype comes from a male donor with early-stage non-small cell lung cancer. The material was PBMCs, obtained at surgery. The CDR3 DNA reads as TGTGCCAGCAAGGGGACAGGAAGGAGCGAGCAGTACTTC. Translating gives CASKGTGRSEQYF.